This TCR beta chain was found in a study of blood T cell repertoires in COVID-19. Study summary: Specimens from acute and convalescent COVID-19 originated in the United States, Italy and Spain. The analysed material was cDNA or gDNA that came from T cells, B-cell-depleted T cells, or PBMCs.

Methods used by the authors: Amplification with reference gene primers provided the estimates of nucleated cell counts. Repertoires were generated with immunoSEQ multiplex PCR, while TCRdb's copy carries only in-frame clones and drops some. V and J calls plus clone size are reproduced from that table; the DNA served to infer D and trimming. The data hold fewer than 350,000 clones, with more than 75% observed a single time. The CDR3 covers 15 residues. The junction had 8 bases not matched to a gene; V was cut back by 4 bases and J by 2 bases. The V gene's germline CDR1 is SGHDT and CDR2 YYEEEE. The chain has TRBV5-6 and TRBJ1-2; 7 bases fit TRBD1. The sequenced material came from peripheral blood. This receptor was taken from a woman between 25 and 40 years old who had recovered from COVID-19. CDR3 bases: TGTGCCAGCAGCAGGACGGGACAGAAGAACTATGGCTACACCTTC. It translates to CASSRTGQKNYGYTF. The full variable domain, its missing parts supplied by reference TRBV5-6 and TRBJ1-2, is DAGVTQSPTHLIKTRGQQVTLRCSPKSGHDTVSWYQQALGQGPQFIFQYYEEEERQRGNFPDRFSGHQFPNYSSELNVNALLLGDSALYLCASSRTGQKNYGYTFGSGTRLTVV.